These T cell receptor beta chains were read from a single sample in a study of Tregs in tolerant kidney transplant recipients. Here immunoSEQ multiplex PCR was the method, and the copy in TCRdb shows in-frame clones only, minus some. The sample lists fewer than 60,000 clones; approximately 90% were seen once. Sequences were derived from CD8+ T cells from blood (PBMCs), sampled 24 months after the transplant. These TCRs come from a human patient who received a combined kidney and bone marrow transplant. Some T cells may possibly be graft donor cells. The CDR3 runs from the conserved cysteine through the conserved F or W. A D gene is named only where the DNA matches it firmly. For some rows the clone size is stated as once, few or many, or as a class when expanded; others skip it.

clone size: NA; V gene: TRBV4-2; J gene: TRBJ2-3; D gene: TRBD2; CDR3 length: 17; CDR3 protein: CASSQGPLAGGADTQYF; CDR3 DNA: TGTGCCAGCAGCCAAGGTCCTCTAGCGGGGGGCGCAGATACGCAGTATTTT
clone size: NA; V gene: TRBV6-4; J gene: TRBJ2-3; D gene: TRBD2; CDR3 length: 16; CDR3 protein: CASSPDIAGLTDTQYF; CDR3 DNA: TGTGCCAGCAGTCCCGACATAGCGGGCCTCACAGATACGCAGTATTTT
clone size: NA; V gene: TRBV7-8; J gene: TRBJ1-2; D gene: TRBD1; CDR3 length: 14; CDR3 protein: CASSSTGTGPGYTF; CDR3 DNA: TGTGCCAGCAGCTCAACCGGGACAGGTCCCGGCTACACCTTC
clone size: NA; V gene: TRBV5-6; J gene: TRBJ2-7; D gene: TRBD1; CDR3 length: 16; CDR3 protein: CASSFSPDRGSYEQYF; CDR3 DNA: TGTGCCAGCAGCTTTTCACCGGACAGGGGGTCCTACGAGCAGTACTTC
clone size: NA; V gene: TRBV4-3; J gene: TRBJ2-7; D gene: TRBD2; CDR3 length: 14; CDR3 protein: CASSQLAGNYEQYF; CDR3 DNA: TGCGCCAGCAGCCAACTAGCGGGGAATTACGAGCAGTACTTC
clone size: once; V gene: TRBV4-3; J gene: TRBJ2-1; D gene: TRBD2; CDR3 length: 17; CDR3 protein: CASSQEWLAGEFNEQFF; CDR3 DNA: TGCGCCAGCAGCCAAGAATGGCTAGCGGGAGAGTTCAATGAGCAGTTCTTC
clone size: NA; V gene: TRBV30; J gene: TRBJ2-1; D gene: TRBD2; CDR3 length: 14; CDR3 protein: CAWSVVGGDNEQFF; CDR3 DNA: TGTGCCTGGAGTGTCGTGGGGGGGGACAATGAGCAGTTCTTC
clone size: NA; V gene: TRBV6-6; J gene: TRBJ2-7; D gene: NA; CDR3 length: 15; CDR3 protein: CASSYSPASAYEQYF; CDR3 DNA: TGTGCCAGCAGTTACTCCCCGGCTAGCGCCTACGAGCAGTACTTC
clone size: NA; V gene: TRBV5-6; J gene: TRBJ2-6; D gene: NA; CDR3 length: 15; CDR3 protein: CASSSGPGGANVLTF; CDR3 DNA: TGTGCCAGCAGCTCCGGGCCGGGAGGGGCCAACGTCCTGACTTTC
clone size: NA; V gene: TRBV9; J gene: TRBJ1-3; D gene: NA; CDR3 length: 14; CDR3 protein: CASSVGDSGNTIYF; CDR3 DNA: TGTGCCAGCAGCGTAGGCGACAGCGGAAACACCATATATTTT
clone size: NA; V gene: TRBV19; J gene: TRBJ1-1; D gene: NA; CDR3 length: 11; CDR3 protein: CASAENTEAFF; CDR3 DNA: TGTGCTAGTGCGGAGAACACTGAAGCTTTCTTT
clone size: NA; V gene: TRBV6-6; J gene: TRBJ2-2; D gene: NA; CDR3 length: 16; CDR3 protein: CASSYVSSENTGELFF; CDR3 DNA: TGTGCCAGCAGTTACGTGTCTAGCGAGAACACCGGGGAGCTGTTTTTT
clone size: NA; V gene: TRBV13; J gene: TRBJ1-5; D gene: TRBD1; CDR3 length: 15; CDR3 protein: CASSLGQGARQPQHF; CDR3 DNA: TGTGCCAGCAGCTTAGGGCAGGGGGCCCGGCAGCCCCAGCATTTT
clone size: few; V gene: TRBV13; J gene: TRBJ1-1; D gene: NA; CDR3 length: 14; CDR3 protein: CASSLQTGRTEAFF; CDR3 DNA: TGTGCCAGCAGCTTACAGACAGGTCGGACTGAAGCTTTCTTT
clone size: NA; V gene: TRBV9; J gene: TRBJ2-1; D gene: NA; CDR3 length: 17; CDR3 protein: CASSTPPDSGRNNEQFF; CDR3 DNA: TGTGCCAGCAGTACTCCCCCGGATAGCGGCAGGAACAATGAGCAGTTCTTC
clone size: once; V gene: TRBV7-2; J gene: TRBJ2-5; D gene: TRBD2; CDR3 length: 17; CDR3 protein: CASSLEILAGGGKTQYF; CDR3 DNA: TGTGCCAGCAGCTTAGAGATTCTAGCGGGAGGGGGAAAGACCCAGTACTTC
clone size: NA; V gene: TRBV6-4; J gene: TRBJ2-2; D gene: NA; CDR3 length: 14; CDR3 protein: CAPSRSHSNGELFF; CDR3 DNA: TGTGCCCCTTCTCGGTCGCACAGTAACGGGGAGCTGTTTTTT
clone size: NA; V gene: TRBV4-1; J gene: TRBJ1-2; D gene: TRBD1; CDR3 length: 15; CDR3 protein: CASSQDSGTGVGYTF; CDR3 DNA: TGCGCCAGCAGCCAAGACTCCGGGACAGGGGTCGGCTACACCTTC
clone size: NA; V gene: TRBV9; J gene: TRBJ2-3; D gene: NA; CDR3 length: 17; CDR3 protein: CASSVVAGVYSTDTQYF; CDR3 DNA: TGTGCCAGCAGCGTAGTGGCAGGGGTGTATAGCACAGATACGCAGTATTTT
clone size: once; V gene: TRBV5-1; J gene: TRBJ2-7; D gene: NA; CDR3 length: 13; CDR3 protein: CASSQTKAGEQYF; CDR3 DNA: TGCGCCAGCAGCCAGACAAAAGCAGGCGAGCAGTACTTC
clone size: NA; V gene: TRBV28; J gene: TRBJ2-1; D gene: NA; CDR3 length: 19; CDR3 protein: CASSSYIYGRDMTYNEQFF; CDR3 DNA: TGTGCCAGCAGTTCCTATATATATGGGAGGGACATGACCTACAATGAGCAGTTCTTC
clone size: NA; V gene: TRBV7-8; J gene: TRBJ1-1; D gene: TRBD1; CDR3 length: 15; CDR3 protein: CASSLRPIGQGEAFF; CDR3 DNA: TGTGCCAGCAGCTTGAGACCTATAGGACAGGGTGAAGCTTTCTTT
clone size: NA; V gene: TRBV16; J gene: TRBJ2-7; D gene: NA; CDR3 length: 16; CDR3 protein: CASSQSGGPRGSEQYF; CDR3 DNA: TGTGCCAGCAGCCAATCGGGGGGACCTCGGGGGAGTGAGCAGTACTTC
clone size: NA; V gene: TRBV15; J gene: TRBJ2-3; D gene: NA; CDR3 length: 15; CDR3 protein: CATSTPLIAIDTQYF; CDR3 DNA: TGTGCCACCAGCACACCTTTGATAGCCATTGATACGCAGTATTTT
clone size: NA; V gene: TRBV5-4; J gene: TRBJ2-7; D gene: TRBD1; CDR3 length: 15; CDR3 protein: CASSPVDRGRGEQYF; CDR3 DNA: TGTGCCAGCAGCCCAGTTGACAGGGGGCGTGGGGAGCAGTACTTC
clone size: NA; V gene: TRBV7-9; J gene: TRBJ2-1; D gene: TRBD2; CDR3 length: 15; CDR3 protein: CASRLLAGGTDEQFF; CDR3 DNA: TGTGCCAGCAGGTTGCTAGCGGGAGGGACCGATGAGCAGTTCTTC
clone size: NA; V gene: TRBV7-7; J gene: TRBJ2-1; D gene: NA; CDR3 length: 15; CDR3 protein: CASSLGIQANNEQFF; CDR3 DNA: TGTGCCAGCAGCTTAGGCATACAGGCCAACAATGAGCAGTTCTTC
clone size: NA; V gene: TRBV28; J gene: TRBJ1-4; D gene: TRBD1; CDR3 length: 15; CDR3 protein: CASRGRDRGVEELFF; CDR3 DNA: TGTGCCAGCAGGGGCCGGGACAGGGGGGTAGAGGAACTGTTTTTT